The clone carrying this T cell receptor beta chain showed up many times. Scientists amplified the TCR beta CDR3 regions from RNA transcripts. RT-PCR was first run with HTBI primers, then multiplex PCR in a second round. Using its own MiXCR run on the multiplex PCR reads, TCRdb lists one record per CDR3 protein. The repertoire holds 200,000 to 250,000 distinct CDR3 sequences, less than 30% seen once, with 9.1% in the top ten. This sample is drawn from a study of Graves' ophthalmopathy and Graves' hyperthyroidism. Across the study: Blood was drawn at initial diagnosis, before any treatment.

This CDR3 region has 14 residues. Germline V CDR1 and CDR2: SGHTA, FQGNSA. J was trimmed by 5 bases and V by 5 bases; bases with no gene match: 6. This receptor was taken from a man aged 50 to 60 with Graves' ophthalmopathy. Sequenced: peripheral blood. The genes are TRBV7-2 and TRBJ2-7, with TRBD1 matching 10 bases. CDR3 sequence (DNA): TGTGCCAGCAGCCGGACAGGGGGTACCCACGAGCAGTACTTC. Protein product: CASSRTGGTHEQYF.